The clone carrying this T cell receptor beta chain turned up a few times. This sample is part of a study of blood T cells in healthy people across ages. The use of a sample-barcoded 5' primer and a J-beta primer mix characterized a second PCR of roughly 6 to 11 cycles. Each CDR3 protein gets one entry after TCRdb re-called the 5' RACE reads with MiXCR. Altogether some 850,000 distinct CDR3 sequences are present, roughly 25% being singletons, with the ten largest covering less than 3.5%. CDR1 and CDR2 (germline): SGHVS, FQNEAQ. V was cut by 5 bases and J by 2 bases, with 9 bases left in between. This CDR3 is 13 amino acids long. These data were also filed under a second study, of T cells of mothers and their children.

The J gene is TRBJ2-5, the V gene TRBV7-8; D is unresolved. The sample comprised blood. The TCR was taken from a boy aged 5-17 years in good health. The CDR3 region is CASSAIGQETQYF. In nucleotides, the CDR3 is TGTGCCAGCAGCGCTATAGGGCAAGAGACCCAGTACTTC.